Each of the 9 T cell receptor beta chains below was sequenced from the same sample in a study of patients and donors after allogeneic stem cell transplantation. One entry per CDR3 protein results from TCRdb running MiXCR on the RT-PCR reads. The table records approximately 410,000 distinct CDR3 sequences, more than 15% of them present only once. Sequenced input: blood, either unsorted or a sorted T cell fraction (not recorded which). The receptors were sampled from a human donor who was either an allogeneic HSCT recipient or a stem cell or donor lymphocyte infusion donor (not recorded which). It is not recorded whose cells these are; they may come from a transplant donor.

The CDR3 region has the DNA TGTGCCAGCAGTGACCCCCAGGGATTGAACACTGAAGCTTTCTTT. It yields the protein CASSDPQGLNTEAFF. The rearrangement links TRBV25-1 to TRBJ1-1, with D tentatively TRBD1 (5 bases). This CDR3 region has 15 residues. Germline-derived CDR1 and CDR2 are MGHDK and SYGVNS. V was clipped by 3 bases and J by 0 bases, with 11 bases between them.

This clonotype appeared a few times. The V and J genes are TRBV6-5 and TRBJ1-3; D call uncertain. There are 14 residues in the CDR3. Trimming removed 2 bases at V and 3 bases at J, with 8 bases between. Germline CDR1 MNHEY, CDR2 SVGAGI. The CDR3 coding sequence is TGTGCCAGCAGTTACCTCCGGGATGGAAACACCATATATTTT. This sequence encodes CASSYLRDGNTIYF.

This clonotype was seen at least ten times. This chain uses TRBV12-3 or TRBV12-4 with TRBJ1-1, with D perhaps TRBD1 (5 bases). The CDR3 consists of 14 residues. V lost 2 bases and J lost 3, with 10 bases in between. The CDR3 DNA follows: TGTGCCAGCAGTTTAACATTCAGGGACACTGAAGCTTTCTTT. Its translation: CASSLTFRDTEAFF.

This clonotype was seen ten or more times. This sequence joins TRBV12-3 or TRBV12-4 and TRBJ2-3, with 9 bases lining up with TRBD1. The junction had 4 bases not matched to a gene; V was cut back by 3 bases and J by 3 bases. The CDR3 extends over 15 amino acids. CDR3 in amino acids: CASSLGDRVTDTQYF. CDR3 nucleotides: TGTGCCAGCAGTTTGGGGGACAGGGTGACAGATACGCAGTATTTT.

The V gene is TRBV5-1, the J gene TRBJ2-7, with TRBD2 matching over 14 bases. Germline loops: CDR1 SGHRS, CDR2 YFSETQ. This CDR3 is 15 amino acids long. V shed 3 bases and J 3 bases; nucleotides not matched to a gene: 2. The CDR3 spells CASSSGTSGGYEQYF. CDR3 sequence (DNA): TGCGCCAGCAGCTCCGGGACTAGCGGGGGCTACGAGCAGTACTTC.

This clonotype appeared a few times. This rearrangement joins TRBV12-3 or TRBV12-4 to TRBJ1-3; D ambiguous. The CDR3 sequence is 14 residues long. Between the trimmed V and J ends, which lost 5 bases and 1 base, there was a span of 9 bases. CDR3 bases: TGTGCCAGCAGTCCCGGGATATCTGGAAACACCATATATTTT. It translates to CASSPGISGNTIYF.

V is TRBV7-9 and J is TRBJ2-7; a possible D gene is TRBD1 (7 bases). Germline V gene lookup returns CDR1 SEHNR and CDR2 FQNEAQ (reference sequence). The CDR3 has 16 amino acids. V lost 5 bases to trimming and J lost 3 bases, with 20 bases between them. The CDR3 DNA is TGTGCCAGCAGCCCTAGCCCGGCGCAGGGGGGCTACGAGCAGTACTTC. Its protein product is CASSPSPAQGGYEQYF.

CDR3 in DNA: TGTGCCAGCAGTGCCGACAGGTGGTATCAGCCCCAGCATTTT. Protein product: CASSADRWYQPQHF. The genes are TRBV2 and TRBJ1-5, with TRBD1 as a possible D gene (6 bases). Germline V gene data show CDR1 as SNHLY and CDR2 as FYNNEI. This CDR3 is built from 14 residues. Trimming removed 4 bases at V and 5 bases at J, with 12 bases between.

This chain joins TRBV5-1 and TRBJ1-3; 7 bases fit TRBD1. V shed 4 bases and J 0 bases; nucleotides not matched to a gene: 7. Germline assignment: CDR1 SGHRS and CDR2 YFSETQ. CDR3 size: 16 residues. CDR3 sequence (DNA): TGCGCCAGCAGCATGGACAGGTCCTCCTCTGGAAACACCATATATTTT. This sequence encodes CASSMDRSSSGNTIYF.